This entry concerns a single TCR beta chain. The source of the sample is a study of blood T cell repertoires in COVID-19. Study-level information: COVID-19 samples, acute and convalescent, were from the United States, Italy and Spain. The analysed material was cDNA or gDNA that came from T cells, B-cell-depleted T cells, or PBMCs.

TCRdb's copy holds only in-frame clones and misses some; the assay was immunoSEQ multiplex PCR. The profile shows fewer than 300,000 clones, 75% to 90% of them singletons. Sequencing input: peripheral blood. The TCR originated in a woman aged 40 to 50 who had recovered from COVID-19.

In nucleotides, the CDR3 is TGTGCCAGCAGTTCCCGGGACAGGGGGCGGGACTACGAGCAGTACTTC. It translates to CASSSRDRGRDYEQYF. This chain joins TRBV28 and TRBJ2-7; 12 positions agree with TRBD1. The CDR3 has 16 residues. The V segment lost 4 bases and the J segment 3 bases; nucleotides outside the gene matches: 7. From germline, CDR1 is MDHEN and CDR2 SYDVKM.